The present T cell receptor (beta chain) was sequenced within a study of blood T cell repertoires in COVID-19. Study in general: Samples came from the United States, Italy and Spain, spanning acute and convalescent COVID-19.

Methods used by the authors: Reference gene primers were amplified, and this amplification served to estimate nucleated cell counts. Assay used: immunoSEQ multiplex PCR; TCRdb lists only in-frame clones, some missing. D and trimming were read from the DNA, whereas the V and J calls and clone size are those reported in that table. The repertoire consists of some 160,000 clones, with 65% to 90% occurring once and the leading ten covering 1.5% to 1.7%. The CDR3 is made up of 15 amino acids. Trimming took 2 bases from V and 3 from J; bases not matched to a gene: 6. Germline V gene sequence: CDR1 MDHEN, CDR2 SYDVKM. This clone appeared once.

Sequenced input: peripheral blood. This chain links TRBV28 with TRBJ2-7; 8 nucleotides align to TRBD1. The clonotype was recovered from a human donor in a cohort sampled during active COVID-19. CDR3 protein: CASSLAGGVVYEQYF. The CDR3, as DNA: TGTGCCAGCAGTTTAGCAGGGGGCGTAGTCTACGAGCAGTACTTC.